A selection of T cell receptor beta chains follows, all from one sample in a study of T cell repertoires in cytomegalovirus infection. Antigens for these TCRs are unknown. Each CDR3 protein is one row after TCRdb ran MiXCR on the reads. The sample consists of hundreds of thousands of distinct CDR3 sequences, 30% to 35% of them appearing once. The specimen comprised cultured PBMCs, sampled from culture after CMV antigen stimulation. The source is a human donor in good health (CMV status not recorded). Some clones in this sample may be carry-over from other donors' samples. Each CDR3 is given with its conserved first and last residue. The D gene is left open where the match is weak. Size values are once, few and many counts, or a class for expanded clones, and some rows have none.

>.|TRBJ2-3|TRBV5-6|.
CASSLRGIASDTQYF
>.|TRBJ2-1|TRBV11-1|once
CASSLVIRQGRYNEQFF
>.|TRBJ2-7|TRBV18|few
CASSVGISYEQYF
>.|TRBJ1-4|TRBV14|.
CASSQGFGEKLFF
>TRBD2|TRBJ2-3|TRBV12-3/TRBV12-4|.
CASSRRSGGGDTQYF
>TRBD1|TRBJ2-2|TRBV7-9|.
CASSLAPGQGMTGELFF
>.|TRBJ2-3|TRBV7-2|.
CASSPPGFRVTDTQYF
>TRBD1|TRBJ2-1|TRBV2|few
CASSTRDRADNEQFF
>.|TRBJ1-5|TRBV30|.
CAWAGRQDQPQHF
>.|TRBJ2-7|TRBV29-1|.
CSVFLESYEQYF
>TRBD1|TRBJ2-1|TRBV2|.
CASRPWDRTGSYNEQFF
>.|TRBJ2-1|TRBV11-2|many
CASSLEVSYNEQFF
>TRBD2|TRBJ2-3|TRBV4-1|.
CASSQAASGTSTDTQYF
>.|TRBJ2-2|TRBV2|.
CASRYRVVRTGELFF
>TRBD2|TRBJ2-3|TRBV7-8|few
CASSLEYTGGVDTQYF
>.|TRBJ2-7|TRBV2|once
CASRDNTYEQYF
>.|TRBJ2-2|TRBV5-1|few
CASSTGTMNTGELFF
>.|TRBJ2-2|TRBV5-1|.
CASSLVPETKNTGEMFF
>TRBD2|TRBJ2-5|TRBV12-3/TRBV12-4|.
CASSREGGTETQYF
>.|TRBJ1-2|TRBV12-3/TRBV12-4|.
CASGLGRTYGYTF
>TRBD2|TRBJ2-3|TRBV4-1|.
CASRLAGVRDTQYF
>TRBD1|TRBJ1-2|TRBV12-3/TRBV12-4|.
CASSPDRGPGYTF
>.|TRBJ1-2|TRBV20-1|.
CSARLQGNNYGYTF
>.|TRBJ2-2|TRBV2|many
CASSEENTGELFF
>.|TRBJ2-3|TRBV10-3|few
CAISARDSNTDTQYF
>.|TRBJ1-5|TRBV24-1|.
CATSDSGKEVWPQHF
>.|TRBJ2-5|TRBV7-8|many
CASSSRLIQETQYF
>TRBD1|TRBJ2-2|TRBV27|.
CASTGGGNGELFF
>.|TRBJ2-1|TRBV7-9|.
CASSLNGFEQFF
>TRBD2|TRBJ2-1|TRBV10-3|few
CAISESQRELYNEQFF
>TRBD2|TRBJ2-3|TRBV7-2|many
CASSLRGLAPSTDTQYF
>.|TRBJ2-5|TRBV12-5|.
CASGQGRLETQYF
>.|TRBJ1-4|TRBV4-1|.
CASSQVIRFGEKLFF
>TRBD1|TRBJ2-1|TRBV5-1|.
CASSVRSGTGDEQFF
>.|TRBJ2-7|TRBV3-1|.
CASSRYRERSSYEQYF
>.|TRBJ1-1|TRBV3-1|.
CASSPEGGSGMNTEAFF
>.|TRBJ2-7|TRBV7-6|.
CASSSEGEQYF